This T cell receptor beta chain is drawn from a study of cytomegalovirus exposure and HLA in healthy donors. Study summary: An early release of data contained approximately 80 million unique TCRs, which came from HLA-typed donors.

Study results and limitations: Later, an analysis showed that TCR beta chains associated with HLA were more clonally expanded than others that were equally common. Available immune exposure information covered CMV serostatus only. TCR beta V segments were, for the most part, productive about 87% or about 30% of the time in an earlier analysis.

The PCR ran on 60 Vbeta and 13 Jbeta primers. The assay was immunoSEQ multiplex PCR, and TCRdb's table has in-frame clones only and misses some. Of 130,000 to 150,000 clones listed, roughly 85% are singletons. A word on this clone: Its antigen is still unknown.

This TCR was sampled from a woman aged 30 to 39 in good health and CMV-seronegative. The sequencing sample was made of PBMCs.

CDR3 bases: TGTGCCAGCAGCTTAGTTGAACAGATCCCTGAAGCTTTCTTT. Translated: CASSLVEQIPEAFF. The V and J genes are TRBV7-3 and TRBJ1-1; D gene unclear. The CDR3 runs 14 residues. CDR1 SGHTA and CDR2 FQGTGA come from the germline V gene. Trimming took off 2 bases at V and 6 bases at J, with 13 bases between the two ends. The whole variable domain, filled in from reference TRBV7-3 and TRBJ1-1, reads GAGVSQTPSNKVTEKGKYVELRCDPISGHTALYWYRQSLGQGPEFLIYFQGTGAADDSGLPNDRFFAVRPEGSVSTLKIQRTERGDSAVYLCASSLVEQIPEAFFGQGTRLTVV.